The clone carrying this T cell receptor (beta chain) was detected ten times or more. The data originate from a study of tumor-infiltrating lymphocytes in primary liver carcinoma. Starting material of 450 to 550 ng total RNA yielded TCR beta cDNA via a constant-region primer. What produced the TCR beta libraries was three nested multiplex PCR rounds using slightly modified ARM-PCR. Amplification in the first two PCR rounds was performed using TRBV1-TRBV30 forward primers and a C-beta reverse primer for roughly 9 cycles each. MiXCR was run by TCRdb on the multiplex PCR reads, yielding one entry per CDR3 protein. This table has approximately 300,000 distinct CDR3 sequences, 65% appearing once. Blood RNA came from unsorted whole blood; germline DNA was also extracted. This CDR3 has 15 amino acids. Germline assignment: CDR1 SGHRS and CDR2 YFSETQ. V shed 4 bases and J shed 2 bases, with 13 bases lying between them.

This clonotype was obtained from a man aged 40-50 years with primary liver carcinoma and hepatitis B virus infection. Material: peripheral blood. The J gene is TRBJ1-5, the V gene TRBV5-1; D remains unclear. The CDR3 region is CASSPFDGRNQPQHF. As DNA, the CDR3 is TGCGCCAGCAGCCCGTTTGATGGGCGCAATCAGCCCCAGCATTTT.